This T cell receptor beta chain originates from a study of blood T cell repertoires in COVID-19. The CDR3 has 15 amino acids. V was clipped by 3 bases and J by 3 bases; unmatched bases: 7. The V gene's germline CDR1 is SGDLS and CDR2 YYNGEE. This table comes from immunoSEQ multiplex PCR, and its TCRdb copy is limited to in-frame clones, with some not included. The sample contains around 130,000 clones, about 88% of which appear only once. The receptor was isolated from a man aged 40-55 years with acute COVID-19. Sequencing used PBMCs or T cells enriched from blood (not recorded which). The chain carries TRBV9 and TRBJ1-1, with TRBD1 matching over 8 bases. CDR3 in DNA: TGTGCCAGCAGCGGGACTGGACAGGGCGACACTGAAGCTTTCTTT. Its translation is CASSGTGQGDTEAFF.